A selection of T cell receptor beta chains follows, all from one sample in a study of T cells after yellow fever vaccination. TCRdb ran MiXCR on the 5' RACE reads and lists one entry per CDR3 protein. Among tens of thousands of distinct CDR3 sequences listed, roughly 7.7% were seen once. Here the sequenced sample was CD8+ T cells sorted from PBMCs, taken on the day of the yellow fever booster vaccination. The receptors originated from a man aged 25-45 years who received the YFV17D yellow fever vaccine. Both conserved end residues are part of each CDR3.

j_gene | v_gene | len | CDR3aa
TRBJ2-5 | TRBV10-3 | 13 | CATTGTNQETQYF
TRBJ2-5 | TRBV6-2/TRBV6-3 | 17 | CASLPGLAGLYQETQYF
TRBJ2-7 | TRBV12-3/TRBV12-4 | 16 | CASSSPPDRDSYEQYF
TRBJ2-7 | TRBV6-2/TRBV6-3 | 13 | CASTAGGGYKQYF
TRBJ2-5 | TRBV3-1 | 17 | CASSQVAGVARQETQYF
TRBJ1-2 | TRBV7-2 | 10 | CASRGHGYTF
TRBJ1-1 | TRBV12-3/TRBV12-4 | 15 | CASSSVGVLNTEAFF
TRBJ2-3 | TRBV12-3/TRBV12-4 | 16 | CASSPPGEGIADTQYF
TRBJ2-7 | TRBV20-1 | 16 | CSARAPGLAGGREQYF
TRBJ2-7 | TRBV21-1 | 15 | CASSKLASGSYEQYF
TRBJ2-7 | TRBV7-2 | 17 | CASSLVSWGAGNYEQYF
TRBJ2-3 | TRBV19 | 17 | CASSVLWPTGNTDTQYF
TRBJ2-1 | TRBV20-1 | 14 | CSASGVPSYNEQFF
TRBJ2-1 | TRBV5-1 | 17 | CASSLGVAGSLYGEQFF
TRBJ2-7 | TRBV27 | 14 | CASSSTGSHYEQYF
TRBJ2-1 | TRBV27 | 16 | CDSVGRGVVAYNEQFF
TRBJ2-7 | TRBV27 | 14 | CASSLGPRFYEQYF
TRBJ2-7 | TRBV7-2 | 15 | CASSLAVVASYEQYF
TRBJ2-7 | TRBV10-3 | 15 | CAISEALEGIYEQYF
TRBJ2-1 | TRBV24-1 | 18 | CATSDLPVGEREYNEQFF
TRBJ2-7 | TRBV29-1 | 11 | CSAWTDYEQYF
TRBJ2-7 | TRBV29-1 | 14 | CSATGLHRSYEQYF
TRBJ1-2 | TRBV20-1 | 13 | CSARGDSNYGYTF
TRBJ2-7 | TRBV5-1 | 15 | CASSLAPGGGFEQYF
TRBJ2-5 | TRBV27 | 15 | CASSTPEGTKETQYF
TRBJ2-5 | TRBV9 | 15 | CASSVSSGTQETQYF
TRBJ2-7 | TRBV6-2/TRBV6-3 | 13 | CASSPTGRYEQYF
TRBJ2-1 | TRBV7-9 | 15 | CASSLSSGSRGEQFF
TRBJ2-3 | TRBV20-1 | 11 | CSPRGPDTQYF
TRBJ2-1 | TRBV19 | 12 | CASSLTLNEQFF
TRBJ2-7 | TRBV5-1 | 13 | CASSYGPGYEQYF
TRBJ2-1 | TRBV6-5 | 16 | CASSYSVSGLDNEQFF
TRBJ2-5 | TRBV4-1 | 14 | CASSQADREETQYF
TRBJ1-1 | TRBV19 | 15 | CASSILRQRATEAFF
TRBJ2-7 | TRBV15 | 14 | CATSRDGSSYEQYF
TRBJ2-7 | TRBV5-1 | 14 | CASSLLGNSYEQYF
TRBJ2-5 | TRBV7-2 | 15 | CASSFLGRDQETQYF
TRBJ2-7 | TRBV19 | 14 | CASSVTGGPNEQYF
TRBJ2-4 | TRBV2 | 17 | CASSSTSGTLAKNIQYF
TRBJ2-7 | TRBV18 | 11 | CAGSSDYEQYF
TRBJ2-1 | TRBV2 | 16 | CATQGSTSGDYNEQFF
TRBJ2-1 | TRBV29-1 | 15 | CSVEHRDRTYNEQFF
TRBJ2-2 | TRBV25-1 | 14 | CASSEWGSTGELFF
TRBJ2-2 | TRBV4-3 | 20 | CASSQDFGTSGSTNTGELFF
TRBJ2-1 | TRBV5-1 | 12 | CASTLADNEQFF
TRBJ2-7 | TRBV4-3 | 17 | CASSQDWASGDSYEQYF
TRBJ2-7 | TRBV27 | 16 | CASSIYPGLARYEQYF
TRBJ2-3 | TRBV7-6 | 15 | CVSSIIAGSTDTQYF
TRBJ2-1 | TRBV7-9 | 11 | CASSRAGEQFF
TRBJ2-2 | TRBV27 | 14 | CASSLPPRAGELFF
TRBJ2-1 | TRBV30 | 15 | CAWSLAVLLRNEQFF
TRBJ2-2 | TRBV6-5 | 15 | CASSYLTTNTGELFF
TRBJ2-1 | TRBV13 | 15 | CASSLGIAGYNEQFF
TRBJ2-1 | TRBV7-9 | 15 | CASSFAAGGDNEQFF